One and the same sample provided the 5 T cell receptor beta chains below, sequenced in a study of patients and donors after allogeneic stem cell transplantation. MiXCR, run by TCRdb on the RT-PCR reads, gives a single entry per CDR3 protein. Here the sample spans about 960,000 distinct CDR3 sequences, about a sixth being singletons. Sequencing input: blood, either unsorted or a sorted T cell fraction (not recorded which). These receptors were taken from a human donor who was either an allogeneic HSCT recipient or a stem cell or donor lymphocyte infusion donor (not recorded which). It is not recorded whose cells these are; they may come from a transplant donor.

The chain carries TRBV24-1 and TRBJ2-1; 7 bases map to TRBD1. Looked up from germline, CDR1 is KGHDR and CDR2 is SFDVKD. Germline trimming cut 5 bases from V and 12 bases from J; bases unmatched to any gene: 18. CDR3 length: 16 amino acids. For the CDR3, the DNA is TGTGCCACCAGTGCGGGACAGAATTTACGGTCGGGTCTGCAGTTCTTC. Translation: CATSAGQNLRSGLQFF.

In its sample, this clonotype was seen a few times. The V call is TRBV7-9, the J call TRBJ2-7; 8 nucleotides match TRBD1. CDR3 size: 16 residues. Per the germline V gene, CDR1 is SEHNR and CDR2 is FQNEAQ (reference sequence). The J segment lost 1 base and the V segment lost 3 bases, leaving 8 bases of the junction unmatched. The CDR3 sequence: CASSLGQGARSYEQYF. The CDR3 coding sequence is TGTGCCAGCAGCTTGGGTCAGGGGGCTCGATCCTACGAGCAGTACTTC.

This clonotype was counted ten times or more. The chain employs TRBV7-9 and TRBJ2-3; D uncertain. The germline gives CDR1 SEHNR, CDR2 FQNEAQ (reference sequence). The CDR3 covers 14 residues. The ends were cut back, 0 bases at V and 0 bases at J, with 4 bases in the middle. This CDR3 reads CASSLATSTDTQYF. In DNA, the CDR3 is TGTGCCAGCAGCTTAGCAACGAGCACAGATACGCAGTATTTT. Using reference TRBV7-9 and TRBJ2-3 for the parts outside the CDR3, the full variable domain is DTGVSQNPRHKITKRGQNVTFRCDPISEHNRLYWYRQTLGQGPEFLTYFQNEAQLEKSRLLSDRFSAERPKGSFSTLEIQRTEQGDSAMYLCASSLATSTDTQYFGPGTRLTVL.

The V call is TRBV2, the J call TRBJ2-2, with 10 bases identical to TRBD2. The junction had 13 bases not matched to a gene; V was cut back by 9 bases and J by 0 bases. Germline V gives CDR1 SNHLY, CDR2 FYNNEI. The CDR3 is 18 residues long. CDR3 bases: TGTGCCAGTCGAAGGAGGGCTAGCGGGAGCCCGAACACCGGGGAGCTGTTTTTT. Its translation: CASRRRASGSPNTGELFF.

CDR3 loop: CSGSSSYEQYF. For the CDR3, the DNA is TGCAGCGGATCGAGCTCCTACGAGCAGTACTTC. The rearrangement links TRBV29-1 to TRBJ2-7, with unresolved D. Trimming left V 7 bases short and J 0 bases short, with 7 bases between. Germline lookup yields CDR1 SQVTM and CDR2 ANQGSEA. The CDR3 is made up of 11 amino acids.